Listed here are 19 T cell receptor beta chains from one sample, sequenced in a study of shared T cell receptors in the human thymus. Produced via immunoSEQ multiplex PCR; TCRdb's table is partial and in-frame only. The table shows over 450,000 clones, with approximately 80% occurring only once. This sample was also put to use in a study of human thymus T cells.

The material sequenced was thymocytes. The receptor source for this set is a boy under two years old with a congenital heart defect.

The genes are TRBV4-1 and TRBJ2-1; 9 nucleotides match TRBD2. Germline lookup yields CDR1 MGHRA and CDR2 YSYEKL. The CDR3 is made up of 17 amino acids. J was trimmed by 2 bases and V by 0 bases; bases with no gene match: 5. The chain's CDR3 is CASSQDRSGRTYNEQFF. The DNA for the CDR3 is TGCGCCAGCAGCCAAGATCGGAGCGGGAGGACCTACAATGAGCAGTTCTTC.

The chain couples TRBV12-5 to TRBJ1-2; no definite D call. The CDR3 runs 12 residues. Germline values: CDR1 LGHNT, CDR2 FRNRAP. The V and J ends lost 2 bases and 10 bases respectively, with 11 bases between them. CDR3 loop: CASGLQVPFYTF. Here the CDR3 DNA reads TGTGCTAGTGGTTTGCAGGTCCCTTTCTACACCTTC.

This chain uses TRBV15 with TRBJ2-7; TRBD1 might be the D (6 bases). This CDR3 contains 15 residues. V was clipped by 1 base and J by 6 bases, with 16 bases between them. Germline assignment: CDR1 LNHNV and CDR2 YYDKDF (reference sequence). DNA of the CDR3: TGTGCCACCAGCAGAGGCGGCGACAGGCTCATCGAGCAGTACTTC. It specifies CATSRGGDRLIEQYF.

The rearrangement uses TRBV27 and TRBJ1-1; no clear D. The CDR3 spans 13 residues. Germline values: CDR1 MNHEY, CDR2 SMNVEV (reference sequence). Trimming cost V 5 bases and J 5 bases, with 12 bases left between them. For the CDR3, the DNA is TGTGCCAGCAGTATCCCTTTTGAGACTGAAGCTTTCTTT. This sequence encodes CASSIPFETEAFF.

The gene calls are TRBV19 and TRBJ2-7; D gene unclear. Germline loops: CDR1 LNHDA, CDR2 SQIVND (reference sequence). There are 11 residues in the CDR3. Trimming removed 4 bases from V and 5 bases from J, with 6 bases in between. The CDR3 DNA is TGTGCCAGTAGTAAGCGAAACGAGCAGTACTTC. Translated: CASSKRNEQYF.

The J gene is TRBJ1-2, the V gene TRBV7-9; 10 bases align to TRBD1. V trimming: 5 bases; J trimming: 7 bases; junction bases outside the gene matches: 7. The CDR3 extends over 14 amino acids. The germline CDR1 and CDR2 sequences are SEHNR and FQNEAQ (reference sequence). The CDR3 nucleotides are TGTGCCAGCAGCCAGCGACAGGGGGCGCGTGGCTACACCTTC. It is translated as CASSQRQGARGYTF.

The chain is built from TRBV6-5 and TRBJ2-7; 9 bases match TRBD2. Germline trimming cut 11 bases from V and 2 bases from J; bases unmatched to any gene: 13. The CDR3 totals 15 residues. Germline V gene data show CDR1 as MNHEY and CDR2 as SVGAGI. The CDR3 sequence: CAGPGRVAGAYEQYF. CDR3 in DNA: TGTGCCGGCCCGGGGAGAGTAGCGGGAGCCTACGAGCAGTACTTC.

The CDR3 spells CASSQERRQGVSETQYF. In DNA form, the CDR3 reads TGTGCCAGCAGCCAAGAGAGGAGACAGGGTGTTTCAGAGACCCAGTACTTC. This chain joins TRBV14 and TRBJ2-5; 7 nucleotides agree with TRBD1. V gave up 0 bases and J gave up 4 bases; unmatched junction bases: 11. Germline values: CDR1 SGHDN, CDR2 FVKESK. This CDR3 comprises 17 residues.

The chain uses TRBV27 and TRBJ1-4; 7 bases are shared with TRBD1. Germline lookup yields CDR1 MNHEY and CDR2 SMNVEV (reference sequence). CDR3 length: 16 amino acids. Losses at the gene ends were 6 bases for V and 3 bases for J; bases not matched to a gene: 10. CDR3: CASSVFGQAPNEKLFF. The CDR3 DNA is TGTGCCAGCAGCGTTTTCGGACAGGCACCTAATGAAAAACTGTTTTTT.

The chain couples TRBV5-1 to TRBJ2-5; D may be TRBD2 (5 bases). V lost 0 bases and J lost 6, with 12 bases in between. This CDR3 spans 14 amino acids. Germline assignment: CDR1 SGHRS and CDR2 YFSETQ. The DNA for the CDR3 is TGCGCCAGCAGCTTGGGCTCGGGGTTGAAGACCCAGTACTTC. Protein product: CASSLGSGLKTQYF.

This clone occurred once. The chain uses TRBV27 and TRBJ2-7; the D gene is possibly TRBD1 (6 bases). The CDR3 runs 14 residues. V was clipped by 10 bases and J by 1 base, with 17 bases between them. The germline V gene has CDR1 MNHEY and CDR2 SMNVEV (reference sequence). This CDR3 is CATGPEGGSYEQYF. CDR3 sequence (DNA): TGTGCCACCGGGCCCGAAGGGGGTTCCTACGAGCAGTACTTC.

This clone was detected a few times. V gene TRBV25-1 combines with J gene TRBJ2-3; 9 nucleotides align to TRBD1. V dropped 5 bases and J dropped 0; count of bases not matched to a gene: 12. Germline V gene lookup returns CDR1 MGHDK and CDR2 SYGVNS. This CDR3 contains 18 residues. CDR3 region: CASSTIRGQGSSTDTQYF. The CDR3 DNA reads TGTGCCAGCAGTACGATTCGGGGACAGGGCTCGAGCACAGATACGCAGTATTTT.

CDR3 in DNA: TGTGCCAGCAGACTAGCGGGAGGAGCATACGAGCAGTACTTC. This gives the protein CASRLAGGAYEQYF. The chain is built from TRBV2 and TRBJ2-7; 12 bases align to TRBD2. CDR1 is SNHLY and CDR2 is FYNNEI in the germline V gene. With V trimmed by 6 bases and J by 4 bases, 4 bases remained unmatched. This CDR3 spans 14 amino acids.

The chain links TRBV7-9 to TRBJ2-7; possibly TRBD1 for D (6 bases). Germline V lookup: CDR1 SEHNR, CDR2 FQNEAQ (reference sequence). Trimming left V 4 bases short and J 2 bases short, with 12 bases between. The CDR3 has 14 amino acids. This CDR3 is CASSSGQTAYEQYF. The CDR3 bases are TGTGCCAGCAGCTCTGGACAGACCGCCTACGAGCAGTACTTC.

This chain uses TRBV5-1 with TRBJ2-7; 9 nucleotides match TRBD2. Germline V gene lookup returns CDR1 SGHRS and CDR2 YFSETQ. V trimming: 0 bases; J trimming: 5 bases; junction bases outside the gene matches: 12. The CDR3 totals 17 residues. The CDR3 region is CASSLGVAGDSPHEQYF. The CDR3 DNA reads TGCGCCAGCAGCTTGGGAGTAGCGGGAGATAGTCCCCACGAGCAGTACTTC.

This clone has only one observation. The chain has TRBV5-1 and TRBJ2-6; 7 nucleotides match TRBD2. J gave up 0 bases and V 3 bases, and 3 bases lay outside the gene matches. The CDR3 is 16 amino acids. CDR1 SGHRS and CDR2 YFSETQ come from the germline V gene. The CDR3 DNA follows: TGCGCCAGCAGCTGGCGGGGGAACTCTGGGGCCAACGTCCTGACTTTC. Its translation is CASSWRGNSGANVLTF.

The V and J genes are TRBV7-8 and TRBJ2-1; 8 nucleotides match TRBD2. From germline, CDR1 is SGHVS and CDR2 FQNEAQ. This CDR3 is 14 amino acids long. With V trimmed by 5 bases and J by 7 bases, 7 bases remained unmatched. In DNA form, the CDR3 reads TGTGCCAGCAGCCCGGGAGGGCCGGGGAATGAGCAGTTCTTC. Its translation is CASSPGGPGNEQFF.

Of note for this clone: No DNA is shown, since the ends of the CDR3 on it are uncertain; the CDR3 is the one TCRdb lists. The chain is built from TRBV6-6 and TRBJ1-2; TRBD1, the table's D call, was not compared with the DNA. Germline lookup yields CDR1 MNHNY and CDR2 SVGAGI (reference sequence). The length of the CDR3 is 15 amino acids, counting both ends. The chain's CDR3 is CASSSSTGGGYGYTF.

This clone has a handful of counts. The chain combines TRBV27 with TRBJ1-5; D perhaps matches TRBD1 (5 bases). The CDR3 covers 13 residues. V was cut by 8 bases and J by 1 base, with 9 bases left in between. Germline values: CDR1 MNHEY, CDR2 SMNVEV (reference sequence). CDR3 in amino acids: CASRGCSNQPQHF. The CDR3 region has the DNA TGTGCCAGCCGGGGGTGCAGCAATCAGCCCCAGCATTTT.